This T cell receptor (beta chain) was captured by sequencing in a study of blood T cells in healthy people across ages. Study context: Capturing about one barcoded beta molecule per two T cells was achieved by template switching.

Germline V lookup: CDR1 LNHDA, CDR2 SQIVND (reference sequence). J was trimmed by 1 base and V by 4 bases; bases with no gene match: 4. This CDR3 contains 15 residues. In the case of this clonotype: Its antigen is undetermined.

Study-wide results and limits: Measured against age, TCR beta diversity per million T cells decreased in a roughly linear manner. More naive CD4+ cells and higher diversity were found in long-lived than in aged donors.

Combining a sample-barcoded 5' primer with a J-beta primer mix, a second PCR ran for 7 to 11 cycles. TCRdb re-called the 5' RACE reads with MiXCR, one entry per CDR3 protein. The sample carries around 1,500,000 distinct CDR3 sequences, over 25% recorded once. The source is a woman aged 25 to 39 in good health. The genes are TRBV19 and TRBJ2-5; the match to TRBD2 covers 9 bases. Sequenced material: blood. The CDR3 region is CASSTQTSGQETQYF. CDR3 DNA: TGTGCCAGTAGTACTCAGACTAGCGGCCAAGAGACCCAGTACTTC.